These T cell receptor beta chains were read from a single sample in a study of blood T cells in healthy people across ages. TCRdb recomputed calls from the 5' RACE reads with MiXCR, one row per CDR3 protein. The sample includes hundreds of thousands of distinct CDR3 sequences, roughly 20% of them seen just once. The specimen sequenced was blood. The source of these receptors is a man between 65 and 85 years old in good health. The CDR3 runs from the conserved cysteine through the conserved F or W. A D gene is named only where the DNA matches it firmly. A clone size is listed for some rows: how often the clone was seen (once, few, many), or a class if it is expanded.

D gene	V gene	J gene	clone size	CDR3 length	CDR3 protein	CDR3 DNA
-	TRBV27	TRBJ2-7	many	12	CASSDRVYEQYF	TGTGCCAGCAGCGACAGAGTCTACGAGCAGTACTTC
TRBD1	TRBV6-5	TRBJ2-2	many	15	CASSYQTGGTGELFF	TGTGCCAGCAGTTACCAGACAGGGGGGACCGGGGAGCTGTTTTTT
-	TRBV6-2/TRBV6-3	TRBJ2-6	few	16	CASKMDGHSGANVLTF	TGTGCCAGCAAAATGGACGGGCACTCTGGGGCCAACGTCCTGACTTTC
TRBD2	TRBV6-1	TRBJ2-2	few	15	CASSASGGRTGELFF	TGTGCCAGCAGCGCTAGCGGGGGGAGGACCGGGGAGCTGTTTTTT
-	TRBV29-1	TRBJ2-1	few	16	CSVGNHGGLLYNEQFF	TGCAGCGTTGGAAATCATGGGGGCCTACTCTACAATGAGCAGTTCTTC
TRBD2	TRBV12-3/TRBV12-4	TRBJ2-1	few	16	CASSLTSGMVVNEQFF	TGTGCCAGCAGTTTAACTAGCGGGATGGTTGTAAATGAGCAGTTCTTC
TRBD1	TRBV19	TRBJ2-6	-	18	CASSIVGTGASGANVLTF	TGTGCCAGTAGTATAGTGGGGACAGGAGCTTCTGGGGCCAACGTCCTGACTTTC
-	TRBV5-1	TRBJ2-3	-	16	CASSLESNGGTDTQYF	TGCGCCAGCAGCTTGGAGTCAAACGGGGGCACAGATACGCAGTATTTT
-	TRBV5-1	TRBJ1-1	many	14	CASSSGLRDTEAFF	TGCGCCAGCAGCTCGGGACTGCGGGATACTGAAGCTTTCTTT
-	TRBV2	TRBJ2-5	-	15	CASSGRRDREETQYF	TGTGCCAGCAGTGGTCGGCGCGACCGGGAGGAGACCCAGTACTTC
-	TRBV29-1	TRBJ2-2	few	15	CSVEEGGGNTGELFF	TGCAGCGTTGAAGAAGGGGGAGGGAACACCGGGGAGCTGTTTTTT
TRBD2	TRBV10-3	TRBJ2-1	few	15	CAISDSGRGGNEQFF	TGTGCCATCAGTGACAGCGGGAGGGGAGGCAATGAGCAGTTCTTC
TRBD1	TRBV28	TRBJ1-1	-	14	CASRTGGSDTEAFF	TGTGCCAGCAGGACAGGGGGCAGCGACACTGAAGCTTTCTTT
-	TRBV4-2	TRBJ2-1	few	14	CASSQTEGTAEQFF	TGTGCCAGCAGCCAAACCGAGGGGACTGCCGAGCAGTTCTTC
-	TRBV5-1	TRBJ2-7	-	15	CASSLDSSQTYEQYF	TGCGCCAGCAGCTTGGACAGTTCCCAAACCTACGAGCAGTACTTC
-	TRBV2	TRBJ2-7	few	17	CASSEFKGKMSLGEQYF	TGTGCCAGCAGTGAGTTTAAGGGAAAAATGTCCTTAGGGGAGCAGTACTTC
-	TRBV3-1	TRBJ1-4	few	16	CASSQGAAWREEKLFF	TGTGCCAGCAGCCAAGGGGCAGCCTGGAGGGAGGAAAAACTGTTTTTT